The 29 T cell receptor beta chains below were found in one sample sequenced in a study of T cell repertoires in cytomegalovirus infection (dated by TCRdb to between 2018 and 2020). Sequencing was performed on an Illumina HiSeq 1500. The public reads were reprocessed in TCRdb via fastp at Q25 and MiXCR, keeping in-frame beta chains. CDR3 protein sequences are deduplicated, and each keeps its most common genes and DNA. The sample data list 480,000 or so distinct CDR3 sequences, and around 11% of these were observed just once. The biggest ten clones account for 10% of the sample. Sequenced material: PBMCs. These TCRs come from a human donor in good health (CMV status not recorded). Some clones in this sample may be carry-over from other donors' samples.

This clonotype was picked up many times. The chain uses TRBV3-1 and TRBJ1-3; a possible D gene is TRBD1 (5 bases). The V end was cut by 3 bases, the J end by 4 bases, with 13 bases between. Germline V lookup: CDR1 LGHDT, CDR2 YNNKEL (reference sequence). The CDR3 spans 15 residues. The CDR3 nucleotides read TGTGCCAGCAGCCATAGGGGAACCGACGGAAACACCATATATTTT. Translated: CASSHRGTDGNTIYF.

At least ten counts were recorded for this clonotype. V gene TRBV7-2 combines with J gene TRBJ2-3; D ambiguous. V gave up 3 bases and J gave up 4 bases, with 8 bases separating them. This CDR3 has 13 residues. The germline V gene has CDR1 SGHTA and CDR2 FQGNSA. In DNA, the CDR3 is TGTGCCAGCAGCTTGGGTGATTCAGATACGCAGTATTTT. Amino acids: CASSLGDSDTQYF. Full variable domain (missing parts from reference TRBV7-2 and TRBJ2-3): GAGVSQSPSNKVTEKGKDVELRCDPISGHTALYWYRQSLGQGLEFLIYFQGNSAPDKSGLPSDRFSAERTGGSVSTLTIQRTQQEDSAVYLCASSLGDSDTQYFGPGTRLTVL.

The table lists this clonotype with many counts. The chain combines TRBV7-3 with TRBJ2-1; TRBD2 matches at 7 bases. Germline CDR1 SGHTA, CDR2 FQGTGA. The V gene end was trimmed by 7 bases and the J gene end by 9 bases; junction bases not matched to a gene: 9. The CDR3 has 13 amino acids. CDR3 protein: CASTQRTGGEQFF. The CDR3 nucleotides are TGTGCCAGCACCCAGAGGACGGGGGGTGAGCAGTTCTTC.

Here the CDR3 DNA reads TGTGCCAGCAGCTTCACATCAGGGCATGATGGCTACACCTTC. It yields the protein CASSFTSGHDGYTF. The V gene is TRBV7-6, the J gene TRBJ1-2; D may be TRBD1 (5 bases). V was pared by 3 bases and J by 6 bases, with 14 bases between. CDR3 size: 14 residues. Germline CDR1 is SGHVS and CDR2 is FNYEAQ.

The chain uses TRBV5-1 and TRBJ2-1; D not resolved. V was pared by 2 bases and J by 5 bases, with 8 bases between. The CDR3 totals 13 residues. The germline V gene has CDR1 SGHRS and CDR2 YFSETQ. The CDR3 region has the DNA TGCGCCAGCAGCTTTGGCCGGAACAATGAGCAGTTCTTC. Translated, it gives CASSFGRNNEQFF.

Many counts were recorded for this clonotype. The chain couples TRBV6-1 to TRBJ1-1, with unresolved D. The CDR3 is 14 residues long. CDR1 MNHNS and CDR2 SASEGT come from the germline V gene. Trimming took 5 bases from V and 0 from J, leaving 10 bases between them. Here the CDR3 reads CASSRGGMNTEAFF. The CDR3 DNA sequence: TGTGCCAGCAGTCGAGGCGGCATGAACACTGAAGCTTTCTTT.

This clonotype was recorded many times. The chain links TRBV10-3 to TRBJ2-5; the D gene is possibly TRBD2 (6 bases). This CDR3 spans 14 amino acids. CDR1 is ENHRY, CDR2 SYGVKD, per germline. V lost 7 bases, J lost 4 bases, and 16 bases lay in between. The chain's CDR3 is CAIKEGGGIETQYF. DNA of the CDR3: TGTGCCATCAAGGAGGGAGGCGGAATAGAGACCCAGTACTTC.

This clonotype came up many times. CDR3 amino acids: CASRGGTGGTEQYF. In DNA, the CDR3 is TGTGCCAGCAGGGGAGGGACAGGGGGAACCGAGCAGTACTTC. The genes are TRBV2 and TRBJ2-7, with 11 bases identical to TRBD1. The CDR3 runs to 14 residues. The ends lost 6 bases at V and 6 bases at J; junction bases unmatched: 7. CDR1 is SNHLY and CDR2 is FYNNEI in the germline V gene.

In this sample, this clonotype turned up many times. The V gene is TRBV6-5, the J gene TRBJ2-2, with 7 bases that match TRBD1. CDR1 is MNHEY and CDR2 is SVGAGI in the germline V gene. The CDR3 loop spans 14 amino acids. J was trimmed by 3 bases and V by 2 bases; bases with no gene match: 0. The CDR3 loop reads CASSYQGDTGELFF. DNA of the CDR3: TGTGCCAGCAGTTACCAGGGGGACACCGGGGAGCTGTTTTTT.

The CDR3 is CASSPLTRNEQFF. CDR3 bases: TGCGCCAGCAGCCCCCTTACGAGGAATGAGCAGTTCTTC. The chain is built from TRBV5-1 and TRBJ2-1; no clear D gene. The ends were cut back, 4 bases at V and 7 bases at J, with 12 bases in the middle. CDR1 SGHRS and CDR2 YFSETQ come from the germline V gene. The CDR3 runs 13 residues.

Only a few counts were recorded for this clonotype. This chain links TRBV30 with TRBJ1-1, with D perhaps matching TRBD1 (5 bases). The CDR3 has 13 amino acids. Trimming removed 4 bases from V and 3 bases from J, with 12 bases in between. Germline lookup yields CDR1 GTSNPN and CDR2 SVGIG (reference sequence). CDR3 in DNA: TGTGCCTGGATAGGGGTCAGGGACACTGAAGCTTTCTTT. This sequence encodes CAWIGVRDTEAFF.

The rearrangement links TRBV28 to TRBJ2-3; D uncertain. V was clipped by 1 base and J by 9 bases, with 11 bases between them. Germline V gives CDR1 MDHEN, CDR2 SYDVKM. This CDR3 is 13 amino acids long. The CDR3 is CASSLSDLGTQYF. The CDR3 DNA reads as TGTGCCAGCAGTTTATCTGACTTAGGCACGCAGTATTTT.

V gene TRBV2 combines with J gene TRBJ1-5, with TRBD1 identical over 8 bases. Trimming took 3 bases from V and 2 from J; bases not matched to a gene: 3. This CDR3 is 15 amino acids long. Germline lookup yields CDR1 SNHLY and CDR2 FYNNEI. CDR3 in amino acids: CASSEGQVGNQPQHF. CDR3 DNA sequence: TGTGCCAGCAGTGAGGGACAGGTCGGCAATCAGCCCCAGCATTTT.

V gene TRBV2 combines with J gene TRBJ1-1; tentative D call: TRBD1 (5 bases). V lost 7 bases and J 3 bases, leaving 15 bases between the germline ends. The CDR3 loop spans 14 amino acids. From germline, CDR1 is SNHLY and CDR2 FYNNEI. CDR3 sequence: CASNGDLRYTEAFF. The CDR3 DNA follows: TGTGCCAGCAATGGGGACCTTCGGTACACTGAAGCTTTCTTT.

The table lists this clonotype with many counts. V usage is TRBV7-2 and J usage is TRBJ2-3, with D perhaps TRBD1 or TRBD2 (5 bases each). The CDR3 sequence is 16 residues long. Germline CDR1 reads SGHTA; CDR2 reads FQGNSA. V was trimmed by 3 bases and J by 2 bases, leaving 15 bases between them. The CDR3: CASSLGTDRITDTQYF. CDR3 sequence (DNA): TGTGCCAGCAGCTTGGGGACGGACCGGATCACAGATACGCAGTATTTT.

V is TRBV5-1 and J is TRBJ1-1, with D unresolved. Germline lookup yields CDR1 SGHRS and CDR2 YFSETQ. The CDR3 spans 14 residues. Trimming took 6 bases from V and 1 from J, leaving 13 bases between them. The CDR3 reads CASTREPKNTEAFF. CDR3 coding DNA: TGCGCCAGCACCCGTGAACCGAAGAACACTGAAGCTTTCTTT.

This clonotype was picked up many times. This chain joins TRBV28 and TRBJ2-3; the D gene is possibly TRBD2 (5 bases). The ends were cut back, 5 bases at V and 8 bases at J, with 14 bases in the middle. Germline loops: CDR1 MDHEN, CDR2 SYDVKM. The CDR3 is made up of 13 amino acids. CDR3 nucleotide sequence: TGTGCCAGCAGTCCGTCGGCCAGCGGTACGCAGTATTTT. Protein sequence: CASSPSASGTQYF.

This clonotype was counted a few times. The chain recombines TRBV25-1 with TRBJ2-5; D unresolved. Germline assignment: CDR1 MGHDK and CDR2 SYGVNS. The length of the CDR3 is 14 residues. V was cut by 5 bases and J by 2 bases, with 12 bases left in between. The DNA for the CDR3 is TGTGCCAGCAGTCCGCAGAGTGGGCAAGAGACCCAGTACTTC. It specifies CASSPQSGQETQYF.

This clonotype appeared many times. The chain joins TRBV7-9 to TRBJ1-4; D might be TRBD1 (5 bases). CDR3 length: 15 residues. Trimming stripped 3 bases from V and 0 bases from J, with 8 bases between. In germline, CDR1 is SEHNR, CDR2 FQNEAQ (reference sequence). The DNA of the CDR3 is TGTGCCAGCAGCTTTGACAGAACAACTAATGAAAAACTGTTTTTT. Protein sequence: CASSFDRTTNEKLFF. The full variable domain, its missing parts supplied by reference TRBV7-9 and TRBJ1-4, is DTGVSQNPRHKITKRGQNVTFRCDPISEHNRLYWYRQTLGQGPEFLTYFQNEAQLEKSRLLSDRFSAERPKGSFSTLEIQRTEQGDSAMYLCASSFDRTTNEKLFFGSGTQLSVL.

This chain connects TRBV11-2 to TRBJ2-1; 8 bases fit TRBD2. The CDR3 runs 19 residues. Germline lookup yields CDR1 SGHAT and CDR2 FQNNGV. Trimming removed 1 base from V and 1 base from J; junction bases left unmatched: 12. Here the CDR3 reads CASSLGGGASGSSYNEQFF. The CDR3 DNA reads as TGTGCCAGCAGCTTAGGAGGGGGTGCTAGCGGGTCTTCCTACAATGAGCAGTTCTTC.

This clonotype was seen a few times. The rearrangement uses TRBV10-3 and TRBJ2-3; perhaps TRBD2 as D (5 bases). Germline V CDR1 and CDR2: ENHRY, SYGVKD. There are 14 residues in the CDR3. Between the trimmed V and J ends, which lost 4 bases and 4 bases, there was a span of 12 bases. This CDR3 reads CAISAASNADTQYF. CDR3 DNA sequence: TGTGCCATCAGTGCTGCTAGCAACGCAGATACGCAGTATTTT.

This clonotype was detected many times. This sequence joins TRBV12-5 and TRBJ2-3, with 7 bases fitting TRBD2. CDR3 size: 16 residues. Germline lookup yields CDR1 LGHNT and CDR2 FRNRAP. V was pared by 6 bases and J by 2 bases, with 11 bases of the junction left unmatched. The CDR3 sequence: CASGPMGLAATDTQYF. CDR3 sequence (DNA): TGTGCTAGTGGCCCAATGGGGCTAGCGGCCACAGATACGCAGTATTTT. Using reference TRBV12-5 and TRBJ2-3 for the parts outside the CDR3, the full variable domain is DARVTQTPRHKVTEMGQEVTMRCQPILGHNTVFWYRQTMMQGLELLAYFRNRAPLDDSGMPKDRFSAEMPDATLATLKIQPSEPRDSAVYFCASGPMGLAATDTQYFGPGTRLTVL.

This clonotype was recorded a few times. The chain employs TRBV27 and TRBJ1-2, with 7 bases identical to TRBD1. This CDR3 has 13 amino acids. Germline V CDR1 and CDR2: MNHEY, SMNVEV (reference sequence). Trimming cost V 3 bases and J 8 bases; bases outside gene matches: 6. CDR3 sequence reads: CASSFGGGAGYTF. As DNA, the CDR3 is TGTGCCAGCAGTTTCGGAGGGGGCGCGGGCTACACCTTC.

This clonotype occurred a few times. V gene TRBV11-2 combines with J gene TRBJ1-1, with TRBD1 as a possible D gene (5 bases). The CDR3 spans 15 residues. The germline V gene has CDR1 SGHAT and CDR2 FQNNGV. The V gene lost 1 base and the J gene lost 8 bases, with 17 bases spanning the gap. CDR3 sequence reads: CASSLVPGPGTEAFF. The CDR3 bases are TGTGCCAGCAGCTTAGTCCCCGGCCCCGGGACGGAAGCTTTCTTT.

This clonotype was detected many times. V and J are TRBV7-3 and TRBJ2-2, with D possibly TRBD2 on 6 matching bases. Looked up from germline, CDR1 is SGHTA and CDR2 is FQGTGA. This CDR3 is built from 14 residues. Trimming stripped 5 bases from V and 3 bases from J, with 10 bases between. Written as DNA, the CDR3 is TGTGCCAGCAGCCCGGGACTCTACACCGGGGAGCTGTTTTTT. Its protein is CASSPGLYTGELFF.

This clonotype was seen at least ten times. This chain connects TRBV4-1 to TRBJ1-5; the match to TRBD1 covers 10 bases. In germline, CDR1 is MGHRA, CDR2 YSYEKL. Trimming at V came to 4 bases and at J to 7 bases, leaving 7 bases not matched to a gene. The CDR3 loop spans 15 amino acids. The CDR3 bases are TGCGCCAGCAGCCGCGGACAGGGGGGACAGCAGCCCCAGCATTTT. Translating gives CASSRGQGGQQPQHF.

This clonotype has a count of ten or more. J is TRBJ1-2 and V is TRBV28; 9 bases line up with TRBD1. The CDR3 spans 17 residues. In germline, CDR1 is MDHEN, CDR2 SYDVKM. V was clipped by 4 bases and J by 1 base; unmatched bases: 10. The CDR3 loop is CASSSLTGGQVNYGYTF. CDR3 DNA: TGTGCCAGCAGTTCCCTAACAGGGGGCCAAGTTAACTATGGCTACACCTTC.

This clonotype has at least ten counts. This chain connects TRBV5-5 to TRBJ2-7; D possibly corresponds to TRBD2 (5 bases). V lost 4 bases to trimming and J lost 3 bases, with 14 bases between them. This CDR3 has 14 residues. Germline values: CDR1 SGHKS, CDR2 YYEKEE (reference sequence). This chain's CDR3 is CASSRGPGGYEQYF. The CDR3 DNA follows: TGTGCCAGCAGCCGAGGACCCGGAGGCTACGAGCAGTACTTC.

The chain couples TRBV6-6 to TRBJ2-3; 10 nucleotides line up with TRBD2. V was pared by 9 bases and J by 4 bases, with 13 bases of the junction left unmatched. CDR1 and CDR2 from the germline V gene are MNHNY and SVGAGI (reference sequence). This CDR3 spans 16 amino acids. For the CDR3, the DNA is TGTGCCAGTAACCCCGGGGCAAGCGGGAGGGCAGATACGCAGTATTTT. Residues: CASNPGASGRADTQYF.